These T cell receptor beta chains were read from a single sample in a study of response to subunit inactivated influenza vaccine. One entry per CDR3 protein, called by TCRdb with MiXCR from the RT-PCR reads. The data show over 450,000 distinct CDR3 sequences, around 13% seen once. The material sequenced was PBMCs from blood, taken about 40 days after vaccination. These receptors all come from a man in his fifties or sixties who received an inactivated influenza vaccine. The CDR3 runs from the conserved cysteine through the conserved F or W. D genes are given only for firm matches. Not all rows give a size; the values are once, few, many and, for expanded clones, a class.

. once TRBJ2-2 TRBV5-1 TGCGCCAGCAGCCTTCAGAGCACCGGGGAGCTGTTTTTT CASSLQSTGELFF
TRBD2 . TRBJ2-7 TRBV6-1 TGTGCCAGCCGGGGCGTACAAAGCGGGGGGATCACCTACGAGCAGTACTTC CASRGVQSGGITYEQYF
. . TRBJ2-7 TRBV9 TGTGCCAGCAGCGTAGGGGTGTCAACCTACGAGCAGTACTTC CASSVGVSTYEQYF
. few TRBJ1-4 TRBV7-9 TGTGCCAGCAGCTTAGACAGCATTAATGAAAAACTGTTTTTT CASSLDSINEKLFF
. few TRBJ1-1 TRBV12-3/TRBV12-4 TGTGCCAGCAGTTTAGACAGAACGGTCACTGAAGCTTTCTTT CASSLDRTVTEAFF
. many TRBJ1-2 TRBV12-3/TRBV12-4 TGTGCCAGCAGTTTAGCAGGGGGTAATGGCTACACCTTC CASSLAGGNGYTF
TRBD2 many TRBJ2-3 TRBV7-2 TGTGCCAGCAGCCCATCGATGACTAGCGGGGGGGCAGATACGCAGTATTTT CASSPSMTSGGADTQYF
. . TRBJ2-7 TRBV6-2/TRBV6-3 TGTGCCAGCAGTTACCAGATCTCCTACGAGCAGTACTTC CASSYQISYEQYF
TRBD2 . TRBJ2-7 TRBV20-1 TGCAGTGCTAGCCCACCGGGGGGGGCGGTCCACGAGCAGTACTTC CSASPPGGAVHEQYF
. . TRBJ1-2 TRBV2 TGTGCCAGCACCCCGACAAATGGCTACACCTTC CASTPTNGYTF
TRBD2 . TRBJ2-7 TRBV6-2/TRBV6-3 TGTGCCAGCAGACCTCTCATAGCGGGGGACTACGAGCAGTACTTC CASRPLIAGDYEQYF
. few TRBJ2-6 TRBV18 TGTGCCAGCTCACCGCAGGGGTCTGGGGCCAACGTCCTGACTTTC CASSPQGSGANVLTF
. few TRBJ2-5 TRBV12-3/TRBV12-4 TGTGCCAGCAGTTTTCGATTTACGGAGACCCAGTACTTC CASSFRFTETQYF
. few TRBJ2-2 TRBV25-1 TGTGCCAGCAGTGAATCTTTAGGGAAGAACACCGGGGAGCTGTTTTTT CASSESLGKNTGELFF
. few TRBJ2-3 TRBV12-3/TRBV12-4 TGTGCCAGCAGTCCCCCCCAAGATACGCAGTATTTT CASSPPQDTQYF
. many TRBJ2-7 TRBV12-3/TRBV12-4 TGTGCCAGCAGTTCCCAAAACGATCCCTCCTACGAGCAGTACTTC CASSSQNDPSYEQYF
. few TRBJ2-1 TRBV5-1 TGCGCCAGCAGCTCAGGGGAGATCGCCTACAATGAGCAGTTCTTC CASSSGEIAYNEQFF
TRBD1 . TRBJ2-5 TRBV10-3 TGTGCCCTCAGGGAAAGACAGGGGGCAGAGACCCAGTACTTC CALRERQGAETQYF
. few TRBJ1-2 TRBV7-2 TGTGCCAGCAGCTTAGAGACACCTAACTATGGCTACACCTTC CASSLETPNYGYTF
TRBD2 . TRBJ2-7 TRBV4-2 TGTGCCAGCAGCGCTAGCGGGGGGCCGTGGAATGAGCAGTACTTC CASSASGGPWNEQYF
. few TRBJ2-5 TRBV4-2 TGTGCCAGCAGCCAAGATTTCAGGACAAGGAGAGAGACCCAGTACTTC CASSQDFRTRRETQYF
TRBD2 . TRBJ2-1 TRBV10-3 TGTGCCATCAGTGACGCGGGGGGATACAATGAGCAGTTCTTC CAISDAGGYNEQFF
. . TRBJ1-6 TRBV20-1 TGCAGTGCTAGAGGTCAATCACATTCACCCCTCCACTTT CSARGQSHSPLHF
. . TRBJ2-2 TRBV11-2 TGTGCCAGCAGCTTATGGGTCTCGGAGCGGACGAACACCGGGGAGCTGTTTTTT CASSLWVSERTNTGELFF
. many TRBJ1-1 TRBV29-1 TGCAGCGCAGCAACCCTACAGGCTAACGCAGTGGCTTTCTTT CSAATLQANAVAFF
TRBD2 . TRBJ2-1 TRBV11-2 TGTGCCAGCAGCTTAGTTATAGCGGGGGGGGTTGAGCAGTTCTTC CASSLVIAGGVEQFF
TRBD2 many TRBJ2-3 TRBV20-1 TGCAGTGCTAGAGATGGCGGACTAGCCTGGCTTAGCCTCGATACGCAGTATTTT CSARDGGLAWLSLDTQYF
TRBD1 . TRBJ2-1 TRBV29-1 TGCAGCGTTGGGGGACAGGGCTACAATGAGCAGTTCTTC CSVGGQGYNEQFF
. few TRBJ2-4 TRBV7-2 TGTGCCAGCAGCCTCCATAGGGCCAAAAACATTCAGTACTTC CASSLHRAKNIQYF
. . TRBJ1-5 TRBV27 TGTGCCAGCAGTCCGGGTCGGGGCAATCAGCCCCAGCATTTT CASSPGRGNQPQHF
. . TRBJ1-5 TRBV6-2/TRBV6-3 TGTGCCAGCAGTTACGGGGGTGGACCCGCCAATCAGCCCCAGCATTTT CASSYGGGPANQPQHF
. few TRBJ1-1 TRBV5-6 TGTGCCAGCAGCCGGGACCTGTGGGGCACTGAAGCTTTCTTT CASSRDLWGTEAFF
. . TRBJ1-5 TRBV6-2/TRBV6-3 TGTGCCAGCAGTAGGGGGGGTCAGGGGAGCAATCAGCCCCAGCATTTT CASSRGGQGSNQPQHF
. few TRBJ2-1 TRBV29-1 TGCAGCGTTGAGCTGTCGGACAGAACCTCCTACAATGAGCAGTTCTTC CSVELSDRTSYNEQFF
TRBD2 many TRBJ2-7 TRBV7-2 TGTGCCAGCAGCATGGGACTAGCGGGTCGTTACGAGCAGTACTTC CASSMGLAGRYEQYF
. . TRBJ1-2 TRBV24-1 TGTGCCACCAGTGCCGGGACACGGAACTATGGCTACACCTTC CATSAGTRNYGYTF